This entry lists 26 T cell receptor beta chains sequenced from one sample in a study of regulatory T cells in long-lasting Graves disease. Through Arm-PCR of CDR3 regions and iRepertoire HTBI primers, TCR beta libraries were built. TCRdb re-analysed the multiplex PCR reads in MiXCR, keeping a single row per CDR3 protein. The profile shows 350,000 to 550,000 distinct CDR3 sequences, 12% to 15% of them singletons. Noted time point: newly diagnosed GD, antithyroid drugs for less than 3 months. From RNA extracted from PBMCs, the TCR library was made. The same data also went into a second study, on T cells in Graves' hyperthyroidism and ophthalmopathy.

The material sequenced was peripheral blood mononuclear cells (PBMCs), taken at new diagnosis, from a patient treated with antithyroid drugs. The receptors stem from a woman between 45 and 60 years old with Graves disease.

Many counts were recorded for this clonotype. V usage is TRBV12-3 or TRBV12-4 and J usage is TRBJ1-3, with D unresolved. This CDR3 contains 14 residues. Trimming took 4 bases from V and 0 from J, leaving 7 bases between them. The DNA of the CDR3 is TGTGCCAGCAGTTACGTGGTCTCTGGAAACACCATATATTTT. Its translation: CASSYVVSGNTIYF.

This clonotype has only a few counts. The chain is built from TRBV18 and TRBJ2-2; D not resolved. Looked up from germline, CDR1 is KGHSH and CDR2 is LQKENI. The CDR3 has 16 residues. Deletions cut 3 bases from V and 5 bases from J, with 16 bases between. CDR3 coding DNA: TGTGCCAGCTCACCTCTAGTTTCTTCCCGAACCGGGGAGCTGTTTTTT. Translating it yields CASSPLVSSRTGELFF.

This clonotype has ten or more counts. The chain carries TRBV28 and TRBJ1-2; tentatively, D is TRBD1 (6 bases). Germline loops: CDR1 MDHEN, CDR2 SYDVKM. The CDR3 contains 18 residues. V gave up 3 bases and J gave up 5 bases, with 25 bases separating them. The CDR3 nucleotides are TGTGCCAGCAGTTTGCCCTCTCGTGGGGCAGGGGATGAATATGGCTACACCTTC. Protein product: CASSLPSRGAGDEYGYTF.

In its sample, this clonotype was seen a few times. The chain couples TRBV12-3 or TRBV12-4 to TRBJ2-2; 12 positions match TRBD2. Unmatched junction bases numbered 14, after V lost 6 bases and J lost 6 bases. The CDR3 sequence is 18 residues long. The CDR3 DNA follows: TGTGCCAGCAGGTCCGGGACTAGCGGGTTACTTGGCGCCGGGGAGCTGTTTTTT. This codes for CASRSGTSGLLGAGELFF.

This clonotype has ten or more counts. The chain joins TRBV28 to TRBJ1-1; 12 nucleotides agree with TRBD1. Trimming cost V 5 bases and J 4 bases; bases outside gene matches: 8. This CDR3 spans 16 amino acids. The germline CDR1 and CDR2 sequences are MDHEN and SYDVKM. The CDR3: CASSLWGQGATTEAFF. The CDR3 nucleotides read TGTGCCAGCAGTCTCTGGGGACAGGGGGCTACCACTGAAGCTTTCTTT.

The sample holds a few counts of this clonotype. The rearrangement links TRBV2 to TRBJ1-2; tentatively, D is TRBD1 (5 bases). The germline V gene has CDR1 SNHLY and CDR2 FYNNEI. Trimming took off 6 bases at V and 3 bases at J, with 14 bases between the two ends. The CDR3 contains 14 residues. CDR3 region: CASRRREQDYGYTF. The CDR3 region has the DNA TGTGCCAGCAGGAGGAGGGAACAGGACTATGGCTACACCTTC.

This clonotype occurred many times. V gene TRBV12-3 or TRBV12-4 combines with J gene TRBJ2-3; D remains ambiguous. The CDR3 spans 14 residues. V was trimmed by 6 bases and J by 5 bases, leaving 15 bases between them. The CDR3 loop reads CASSSISRGDTQYF. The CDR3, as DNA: TGTGCCAGCAGCTCGATTAGTCGTGGAGATACGCAGTATTTT.

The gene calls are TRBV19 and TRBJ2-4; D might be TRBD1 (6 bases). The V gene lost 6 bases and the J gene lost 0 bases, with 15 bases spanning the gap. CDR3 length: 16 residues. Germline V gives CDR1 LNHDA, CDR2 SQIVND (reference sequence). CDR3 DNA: TGTGCCAGTAGCGCTCCGGGACAACTAGCCAAAAACATTCAGTACTTC. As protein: CASSAPGQLAKNIQYF.

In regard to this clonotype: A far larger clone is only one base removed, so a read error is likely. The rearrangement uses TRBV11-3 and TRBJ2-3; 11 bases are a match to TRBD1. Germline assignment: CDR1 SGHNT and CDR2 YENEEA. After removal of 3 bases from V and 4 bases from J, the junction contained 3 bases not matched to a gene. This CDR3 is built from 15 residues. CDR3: CASSFGQGAADTQYF. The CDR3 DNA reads TGTGCCAGCAGCTTCGGACAGGGGGCGGCAGATACGCAGTATTTT.

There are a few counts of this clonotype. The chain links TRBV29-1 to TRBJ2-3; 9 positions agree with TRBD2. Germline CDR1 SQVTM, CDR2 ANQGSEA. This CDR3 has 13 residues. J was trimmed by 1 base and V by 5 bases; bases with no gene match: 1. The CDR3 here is CSVLAGGTDTQYF. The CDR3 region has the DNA TGCAGCGTTTTAGCGGGAGGCACAGATACGCAGTATTTT.

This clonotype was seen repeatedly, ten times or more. The CDR3 DNA reads TGCAGCGAAAGACTAGCGGGAGCCCGAGCCTACGAGCAGTACTTC. It translates to CSERLAGARAYEQYF. The chain carries TRBV29-1 and TRBJ2-7; 12 bases map to TRBD2. Per germline, CDR1 SQVTM and CDR2 ANQGSEA. After removal of 7 bases from V and 2 bases from J, the junction contained 9 bases not matched to a gene. CDR3 size: 15 residues.

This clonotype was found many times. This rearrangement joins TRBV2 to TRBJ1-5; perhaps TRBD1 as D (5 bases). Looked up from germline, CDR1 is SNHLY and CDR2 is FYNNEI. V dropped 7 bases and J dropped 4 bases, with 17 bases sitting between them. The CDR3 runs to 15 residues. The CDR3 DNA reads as TGTGCCAGCAAGGTTGACTTGGGGCCTAATCAGCCCCAGCATTTT. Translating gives CASKVDLGPNQPQHF.

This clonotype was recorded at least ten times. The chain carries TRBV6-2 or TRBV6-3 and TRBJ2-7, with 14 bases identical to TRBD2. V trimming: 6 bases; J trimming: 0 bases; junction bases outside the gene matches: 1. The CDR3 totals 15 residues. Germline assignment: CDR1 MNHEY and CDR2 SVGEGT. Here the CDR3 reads CASRGTSGSSYEQYF. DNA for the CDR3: TGTGCCAGCAGGGGGACTAGCGGGAGCTCCTACGAGCAGTACTTC.

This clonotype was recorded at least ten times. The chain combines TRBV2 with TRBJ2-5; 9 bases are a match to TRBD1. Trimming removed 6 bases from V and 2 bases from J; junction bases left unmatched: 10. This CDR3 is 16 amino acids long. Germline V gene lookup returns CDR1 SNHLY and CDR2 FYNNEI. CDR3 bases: TGTGCCAGCAGCTTACCGTACAGGGGGCAACAAGAGACCCAGTACTTC. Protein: CASSLPYRGQQETQYF.

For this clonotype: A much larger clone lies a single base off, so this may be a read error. The CDR3 reads CAISEGTTRYTEAFF. The CDR3, as DNA: TGTGCCATCAGTGAGGGGACTACAAGGTACACTGAAGCTTTCTTT. The rearrangement uses TRBV6-1 and TRBJ1-1, with D maybe TRBD1 (5 bases). CDR1 MNHNS and CDR2 SASEGT come from the germline V gene. The CDR3 contains 15 residues.

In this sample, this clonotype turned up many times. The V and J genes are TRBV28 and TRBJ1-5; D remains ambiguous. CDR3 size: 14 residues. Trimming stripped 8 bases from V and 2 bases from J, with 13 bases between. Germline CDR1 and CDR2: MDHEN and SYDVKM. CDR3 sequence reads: CASCGHFGNQPQHF. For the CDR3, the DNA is TGTGCCAGCTGCGGGCACTTTGGCAATCAGCCCCAGCATTTT.

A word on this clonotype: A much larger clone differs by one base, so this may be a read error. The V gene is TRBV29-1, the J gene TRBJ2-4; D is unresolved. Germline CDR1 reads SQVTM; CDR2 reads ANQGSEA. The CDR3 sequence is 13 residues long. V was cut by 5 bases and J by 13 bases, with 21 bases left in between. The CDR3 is CSVYSDPSNEQYF. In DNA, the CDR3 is TGCAGCGTTTATTCGGACCCCAGCAATGAGCAGTACTTC.

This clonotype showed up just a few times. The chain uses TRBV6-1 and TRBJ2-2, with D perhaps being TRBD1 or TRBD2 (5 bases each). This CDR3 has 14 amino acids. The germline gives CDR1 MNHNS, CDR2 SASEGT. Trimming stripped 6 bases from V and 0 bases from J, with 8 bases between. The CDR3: CASSQGPNTGELFF. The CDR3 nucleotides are TGTGCCAGCAGCCAGGGACCGAACACCGGGGAGCTGTTTTTT.

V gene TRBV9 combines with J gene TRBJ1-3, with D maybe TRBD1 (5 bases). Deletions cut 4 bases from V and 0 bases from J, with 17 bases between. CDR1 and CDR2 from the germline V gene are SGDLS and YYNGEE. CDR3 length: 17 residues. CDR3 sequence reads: CASSLNGGGGSGNTIYF. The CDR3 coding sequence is TGTGCCAGCAGCCTCAACGGCGGGGGGGGCTCTGGAAACACCATATATTTT.

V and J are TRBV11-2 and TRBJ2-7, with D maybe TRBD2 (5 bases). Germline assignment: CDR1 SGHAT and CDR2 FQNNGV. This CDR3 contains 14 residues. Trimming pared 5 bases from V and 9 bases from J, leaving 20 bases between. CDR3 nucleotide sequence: TGTGCCAGCAGCCCCGGGTGGGAGCCTCACGCGCAGTACTTC. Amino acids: CASSPGWEPHAQYF.

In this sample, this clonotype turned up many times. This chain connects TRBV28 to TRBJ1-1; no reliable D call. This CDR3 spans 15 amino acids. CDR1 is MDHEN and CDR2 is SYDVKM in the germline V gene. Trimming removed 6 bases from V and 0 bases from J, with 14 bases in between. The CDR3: CASRSDGRMNTEAFF. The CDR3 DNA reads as TGTGCCAGCAGGTCGGATGGACGGATGAACACTGAAGCTTTCTTT.

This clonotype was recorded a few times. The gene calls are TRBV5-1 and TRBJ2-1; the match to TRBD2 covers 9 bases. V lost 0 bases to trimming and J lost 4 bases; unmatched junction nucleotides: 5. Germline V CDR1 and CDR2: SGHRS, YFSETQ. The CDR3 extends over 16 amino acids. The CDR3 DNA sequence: TGCGCCAGCAGCTTGGAGGCACTAGCGGGTTACAATGAGCAGTTCTTC. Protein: CASSLEALAGYNEQFF. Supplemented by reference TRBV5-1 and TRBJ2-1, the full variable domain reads KAGVTQTPRYLIKTRGQQVTLSCSPISGHRSVSWYQQTPGQGLQFLFEYFSETQRNKGNFPGRFSGRQFSNSRSEMNVSTLELGDSALYLCASSLEALAGYNEQFFGPGTRLTVL.

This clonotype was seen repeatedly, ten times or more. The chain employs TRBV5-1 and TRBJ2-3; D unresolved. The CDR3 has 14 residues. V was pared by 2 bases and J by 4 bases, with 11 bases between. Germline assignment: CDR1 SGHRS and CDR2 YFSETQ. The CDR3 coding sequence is TGCGCCAGCAGCTTCGACTCCCCGCCAGATACGCAGTATTTT. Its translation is CASSFDSPPDTQYF.

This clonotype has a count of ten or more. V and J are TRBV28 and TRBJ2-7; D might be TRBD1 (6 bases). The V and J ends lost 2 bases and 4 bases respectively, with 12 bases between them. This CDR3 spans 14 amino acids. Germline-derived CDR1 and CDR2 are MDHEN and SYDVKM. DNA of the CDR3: TGTGCCAGCAGTTTACCTGGGGGCTTTTACGAGCAGTACTTC. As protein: CASSLPGGFYEQYF.

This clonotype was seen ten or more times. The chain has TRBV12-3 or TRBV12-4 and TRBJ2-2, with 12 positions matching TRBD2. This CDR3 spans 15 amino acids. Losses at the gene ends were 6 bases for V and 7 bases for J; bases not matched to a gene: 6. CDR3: CASSRTSGAFGELFF. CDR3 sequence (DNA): TGTGCCAGCAGCAGGACTAGCGGGGCCTTCGGGGAGCTGTTTTTT.

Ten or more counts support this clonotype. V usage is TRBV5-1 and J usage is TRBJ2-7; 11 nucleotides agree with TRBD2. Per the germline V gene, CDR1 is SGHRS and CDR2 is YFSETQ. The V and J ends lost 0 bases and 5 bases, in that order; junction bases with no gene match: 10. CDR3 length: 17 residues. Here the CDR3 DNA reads TGCGCCAGCAGCTTGGGCGGTAGCGGGAGGGCTGTAAACGAGCAGTACTTC. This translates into CASSLGGSGRAVNEQYF.